Described below is a single TCR beta chain sequence and its context. Data came from immunoSEQ multiplex PCR; TCRdb stores just in-frame clones and leaves some out. This repertoire shows over 150,000 clones, 95% to 96% found once; its top ten account for 1%. The germline V gene encodes CDR1 SGHAT and CDR2 FQNNGV. CDR3 length: 12 amino acids. Between the trimmed V and J ends, which lost 1 base and 6 bases, there was a span of 5 bases. The record originates from a study of control samples from healthy donors and cancer patients. The sample comprised blood. The J gene is TRBJ2-3, the V gene TRBV11-2, with D hard to call. This sequence originates from a woman aged 25-40 years in good health. The CDR3 reads CASSLGVDTQYF. The CDR3 nucleotides are TGTGCCAGCAGCTTAGGAGTGGATACGCAGTATTTT. Drawing the rest from reference TRBV11-2 and TRBJ2-3, the complete variable domain is EAGVAQSPRYKIIEKRQSVAFWCNPISGHATLYWYQQILGQGPKLLIQFQNNGVVDDSQLPKDRFSAERLKGVDSTLKIQPAKLEDSAVYLCASSLGVDTQYFGPGTRLTVL.